A single sample gave rise to the 9 T cell receptor beta chains below, sequenced in a study of T cell repertoires in cytomegalovirus infection. TCRdb passed the reads through MiXCR, listing each CDR3 protein once. The sample consists of around 280,000 distinct CDR3 sequences, 9.6% of them appearing once. Sequenced input: PBMCs. The receptors were gathered from a human donor in good health (CMV status not recorded). Some clones in this sample may be carry-over from other donors' samples.

Only a few counts were recorded for this clonotype. V usage is TRBV20-1 and J usage is TRBJ1-1; maybe TRBD1 (5 bases). In germline, CDR1 is DFQATT, CDR2 SNEGSKA (reference sequence). This CDR3 region has 11 residues. Trimming pared 3 bases from V and 7 bases from J, leaving 9 bases between. CDR3 nucleotides: TGCAGTGCTAGGGGGCTGGGTGAAGCTTTCTTT. This codes for CSARGLGEAFF.

This clonotype came up many times. The V and J genes are TRBV18 and TRBJ1-4, with D possibly being TRBD1 (6 bases). Trimming pared 5 bases from V and 8 bases from J, leaving 15 bases between. CDR1 and CDR2 from the germline V gene are KGHSH and LQKENI. The CDR3 covers 14 residues. This CDR3 is CASSDPRGREKLFF. For the CDR3, the DNA is TGTGCCAGCTCAGACCCTCGGGGGCGAGAAAAACTGTTTTTT.

This clonotype occurred a few times. This chain links TRBV4-1 with TRBJ1-1, with a tentative D call TRBD1 (6 bases). V dropped 4 bases and J dropped 1 base, with 13 bases sitting between them. The length of the CDR3 is 15 residues. Germline CDR1 MGHRA, CDR2 YSYEKL. CDR3 in DNA: TGCGCCAGCAGCCGAGGACAGTTGGGGAACACTGAAGCTTTCTTT. Its protein product is CASSRGQLGNTEAFF.

The CDR3 here is CSALQGDEQYV. For the CDR3, the DNA is TGCAGTGCTCTTCAGGGGGACGAGCAGTACGTC. The chain carries TRBV20-1 and TRBJ2-7, with 7 bases aligning to TRBD1. The CDR3 consists of 11 residues. V was clipped by 5 bases and J by 5 bases; unmatched bases: 3. Germline V gives CDR1 DFQATT, CDR2 SNEGSKA (reference sequence).

The sample holds many counts of this clonotype. The chain combines TRBV10-2 with TRBJ1-5; D is ambiguous. The CDR3 sequence is 13 residues long. The V gene's germline CDR1 is WSHSY and CDR2 SAAADI. V lost 2 bases, J lost 3 bases, and 5 bases lay in between. The CDR3 protein is CASSEHFNQPQHF. The CDR3 DNA sequence: TGCGCCAGCAGTGAGCACTTCAATCAGCCCCAGCATTTT.

The rearrangement links TRBV20-1 to TRBJ1-4, with D maybe TRBD1 (6 bases). The germline CDR1 and CDR2 sequences are DFQATT and SNEGSKA (reference sequence). The length of the CDR3 is 14 residues. V was cut by 3 bases and J by 8 bases, with 16 bases left in between. The CDR3 DNA sequence: TGCAGTGCTAGCCCTACAGGGATCGTGGAAAAACTGTTTTTT. The encoded protein is CSASPTGIVEKLFF.

This clonotype has ten or more counts. The chain combines TRBV19 with TRBJ2-1; TRBD1 matches 12 bases. The CDR3 sequence is 15 residues long. The trim removed 1 base at V and 8 bases at J, leaving 3 bases unmatched. Germline V gene sequence: CDR1 LNHDA, CDR2 SQIVND (reference sequence). In nucleotides, the CDR3 is TGTGCCAGTAGTATAGCGGGACAGGGGGCGGATGAGCAGTTCTTC. Translation: CASSIAGQGADEQFF.

In its sample, this clonotype was seen many times. The rearrangement links TRBV28 to TRBJ2-7; unclear D gene. Germline V gene sequence: CDR1 MDHEN, CDR2 SYDVKM. The V end lost 11 bases, the J end lost 2 bases, and 19 bases lay between the germline ends. The CDR3 has 14 residues. The CDR3 sequence: CASNSRSSAYEQYV. The CDR3, as DNA: TGTGCCTCAAACTCCAGGTCGTCCGCCTACGAGCAGTACGTC.

This clonotype was detected ten times or more. The chain joins TRBV20-1 to TRBJ2-5; tentatively, D is TRBD1 (6 bases). Germline values: CDR1 DFQATT, CDR2 SNEGSKA (reference sequence). Trimming shortened V by 3 bases and J by 0 bases, and 11 bases separated the two germline ends. The CDR3 covers 14 residues. CDR3 DNA: TGCAGTGCTAGGGACAGACAGTACCAAGAGACCCAGTACTTC. Its protein product is CSARDRQYQETQYF.